The rows below give T cell receptor beta chains drawn from one sample of a study of T cell clonotyping in hematopoietic cell transplantation. Measured with immunoSEQ multiplex PCR; TCRdb has only the in-frame clones, and not every one. This table holds 30,000 to 40,000 clones, roughly 95% found once. The starting material was peripheral blood mononuclear cells, obtained before stem cell transplant. Source of these receptors: a middle-aged man with chronic myeloid leukemia. Some clones in this sample may be carry-over from other donors' samples. Both conserved end residues are part of each CDR3. The D gene is left open where the match is weak. Size is stated for part of the rows, as once, few or many counts, or as a class when the clone is expanded.

clone size,V gene,D gene,J gene,CDR3 DNA,CDR3 protein
NA,TRBV28,NA,TRBJ1-1,TGTGCCAGCAGTTTATCAGGGCTGAACACTGAAGCTTTCTTT,CASSLSGLNTEAFF
NA,TRBV4-3,TRBD1,TRBJ1-3,TGCGCCAGCAGCCTGACCCCGACAGGGGGCCGATGGTATGGAAACACCATATATTTT,CASSLTPTGGRWYGNTIYF
NA,TRBV11-3,TRBD1,TRBJ1-2,TGTGCCAGCAGCTTCAAAACCCGGGACAGGGCCTATGGCTACACCTTC,CASSFKTRDRAYGYTF
NA,TRBV2,NA,TRBJ2-2,TGTGCCAGCATGATTGTGCCAGGGAACACCGGGGAGCTGTTTTTT,CASMIVPGNTGELFF
NA,TRBV4-3,NA,TRBJ1-2,TGCGCCAGCAGCCAAGCGGGGGCAGGGGATGTTAGTAACTATGGCTACACCTTC,CASSQAGAGDVSNYGYTF
NA,TRBV7-9,NA,TRBJ2-7,TGTGCCAGCAGCTTAGCGGTCAGGAGTTACGAGCAGTACTTC,CASSLAVRSYEQYF
NA,TRBV4-1,TRBD1,TRBJ1-1,TGCGCCAGCAGCCCACCACAGGGGTGGTCGAACACTGAAGCTTTCTTT,CASSPPQGWSNTEAFF
NA,TRBV9,TRBD1,TRBJ1-6,TGTGCCAGCAGGGGTACTACAGGGGAATCACCCCTCCACTTT,CASRGTTGESPLHF
few,TRBV9,NA,TRBJ2-3,TGTGCCAGCAGCGTAGTTCAGTCTATTGGTACGCAGTATTTT,CASSVVQSIGTQYF
NA,TRBV11-2,NA,TRBJ1-1,TGTGCCAGCAGCTTATCATTGGGACGGGACACTGAAGCTTTCTTT,CASSLSLGRDTEAFF
NA,TRBV25-1,NA,TRBJ1-2,TGTGCCAGCAGTGTGGGGGACAACTATGGCTACACCTTC,CASSVGDNYGYTF
NA,TRBV19,NA,TRBJ1-1,TGTGCCAGTAGTATAGGATGGGGATTGGTCACTGAAGCTTTCTTT,CASSIGWGLVTEAFF
NA,TRBV11-2,NA,TRBJ1-6,TGTGCCAGCAGCCCCCAGCGTAATTCACCCCTCCACTTT,CASSPQRNSPLHF
NA,TRBV13,NA,TRBJ2-3,TGTGCCAGCAGCTTACGAGGGGCCACAGATACGCAGTATTTT,CASSLRGATDTQYF
once,TRBV14,TRBD1,TRBJ2-7,TGTGCCAGCAGCCTAGCCGGGACAGGGGTCTACGAGCAGTACTTC,CASSLAGTGVYEQYF
NA,TRBV30,NA,TRBJ1-6,TGTGCCTCATCGGATCAGACGGCAGATAATTCACCCCTCCACTTT,CASSDQTADNSPLHF
NA,TRBV7-7,TRBD1,TRBJ2-2,TGTGCTAGCAGCCTAACCGGGACAGGGAACACCGGGGAGCTGTTTTTT,CASSLTGTGNTGELFF
NA,TRBV13,NA,TRBJ1-6,TGTGCCAGCAGCTTTGCGGGGAGCTCCTATAATTCACCCCTCCACTTT,CASSFAGSSYNSPLHF
NA,TRBV5-8,TRBD1,TRBJ1-1,TGTGCCAGCAGCATAGGGGACAGAACTGAAGCTTTCTTT,CASSIGDRTEAFF
NA,TRBV27,TRBD2,TRBJ2-3,TGTGCCAGCAGGCGTCTAGCGGGAACAGATACGCAGTATTTT,CASRRLAGTDTQYF